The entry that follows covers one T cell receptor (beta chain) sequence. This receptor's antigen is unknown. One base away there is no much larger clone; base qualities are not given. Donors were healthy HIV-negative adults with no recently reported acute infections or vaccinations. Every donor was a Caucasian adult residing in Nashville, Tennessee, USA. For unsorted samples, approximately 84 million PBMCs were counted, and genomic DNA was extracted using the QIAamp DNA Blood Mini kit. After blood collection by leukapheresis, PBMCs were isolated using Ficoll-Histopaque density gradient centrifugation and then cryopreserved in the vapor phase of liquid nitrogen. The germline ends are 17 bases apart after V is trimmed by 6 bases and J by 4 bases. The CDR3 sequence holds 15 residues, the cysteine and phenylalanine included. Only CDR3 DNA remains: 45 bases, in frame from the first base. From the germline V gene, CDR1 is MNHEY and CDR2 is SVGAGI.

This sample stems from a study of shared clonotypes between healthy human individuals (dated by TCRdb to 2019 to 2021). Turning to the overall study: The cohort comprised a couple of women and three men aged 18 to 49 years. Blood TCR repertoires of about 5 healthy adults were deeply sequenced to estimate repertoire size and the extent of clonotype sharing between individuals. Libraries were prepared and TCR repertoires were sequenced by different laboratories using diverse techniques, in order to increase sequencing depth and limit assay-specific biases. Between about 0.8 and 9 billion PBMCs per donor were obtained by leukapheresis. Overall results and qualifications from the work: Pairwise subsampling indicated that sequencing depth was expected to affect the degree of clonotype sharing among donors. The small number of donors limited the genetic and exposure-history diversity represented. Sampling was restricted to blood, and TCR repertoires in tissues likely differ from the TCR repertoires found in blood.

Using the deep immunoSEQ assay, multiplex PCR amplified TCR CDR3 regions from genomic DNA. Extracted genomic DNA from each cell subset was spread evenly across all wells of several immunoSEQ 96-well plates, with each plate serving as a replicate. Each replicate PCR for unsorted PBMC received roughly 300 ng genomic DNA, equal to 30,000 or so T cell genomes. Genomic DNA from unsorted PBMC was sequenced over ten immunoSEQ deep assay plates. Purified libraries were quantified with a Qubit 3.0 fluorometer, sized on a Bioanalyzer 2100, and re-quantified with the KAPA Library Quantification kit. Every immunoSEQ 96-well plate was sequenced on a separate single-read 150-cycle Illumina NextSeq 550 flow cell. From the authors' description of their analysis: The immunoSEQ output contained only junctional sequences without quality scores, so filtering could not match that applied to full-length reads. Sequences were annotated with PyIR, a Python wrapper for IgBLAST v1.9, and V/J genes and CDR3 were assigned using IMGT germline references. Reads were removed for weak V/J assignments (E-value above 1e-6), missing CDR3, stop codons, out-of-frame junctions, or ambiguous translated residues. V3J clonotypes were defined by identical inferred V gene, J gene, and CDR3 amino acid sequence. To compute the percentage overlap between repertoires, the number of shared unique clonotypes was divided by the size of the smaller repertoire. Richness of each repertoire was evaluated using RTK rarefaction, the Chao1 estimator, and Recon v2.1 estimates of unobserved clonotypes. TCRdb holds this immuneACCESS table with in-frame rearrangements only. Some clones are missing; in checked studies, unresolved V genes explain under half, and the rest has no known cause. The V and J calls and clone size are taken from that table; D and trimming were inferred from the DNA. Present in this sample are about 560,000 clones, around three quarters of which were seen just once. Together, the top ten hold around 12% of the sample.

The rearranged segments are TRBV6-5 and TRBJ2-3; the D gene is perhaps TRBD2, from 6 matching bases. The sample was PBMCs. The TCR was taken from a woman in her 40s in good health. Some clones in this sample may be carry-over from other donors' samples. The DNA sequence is TGTGCCAGCAGCCCCACTAGCAGCTACTCAGATACGCAGTATTTT. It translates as CASSPTSSYSDTQYF.